The 8 T cell receptor beta chains reported below all come from one sample, sequenced in a study of shared clonotypes between healthy human individuals. Some clones are missing from TCRdb's copy, which holds only in-frame ones; the method was immunoSEQ multiplex PCR. In the table there are millions of clones, about 92% of which are singletons. Naive CD8 cells lacked CD45RO, underwent positive selection for CCR7 and left out terminally differentiated effector memory CD45RA+ cells. The sequencing input was naive CD8+ T cells from PBMCs. The receptors were sampled from a man aged 18 to 30 in good health. Some clones in this sample may be carry-over from other donors' samples.

The V and J genes are TRBV27 and TRBJ2-5, with TRBD1 matching 9 bases. Per the germline V gene, CDR1 is MNHEY and CDR2 is SMNVEV (reference sequence). This CDR3 contains 15 residues. With 5 bases clipped from V and 5 bases from J, the junction kept 9 bases outside the gene matches. CDR3 bases: TGTGCCAGCAGTCCTTGGACAGGGGTGGAGGAGACCCAGTACTTC. Translating it yields CASSPWTGVEETQYF.

This sequence joins TRBV11-2 and TRBJ2-7; possibly TRBD1 or TRBD2 for D (5 bases each). Per the germline V gene, CDR1 is SGHAT and CDR2 is FQNNGV. CDR3 length: 13 residues. V was trimmed by 5 bases and J by 0 bases, leaving 8 bases between them. CDR3 nucleotides: TGTGCCAGCAGCGAGGGGAGCTCCTACGAGCAGTACTTC. Its translation: CASSEGSSYEQYF.

Regarding this clone: Other DNA variants within this sample encode the same CDR3. This sequence joins TRBV9 and TRBJ2-2; a weak D match, TRBD2 (6 bases). The CDR3 has 15 residues. Germline V gene lookup returns CDR1 SGDLS and CDR2 YYNGEE. Trimming left V 0 bases short and J 0 bases short, with 6 bases between. The CDR3 nucleotides read TGTGCCAGCAGCGTAGTAGCGGCGAACACCGGGGAGCTGTTTTTT. This sequence encodes CASSVVAANTGELFF.

The sample holds a few counts of this clone. The rearrangement uses TRBV30 and TRBJ1-1, with a weak D call TRBD1 (5 bases). The germline V gene has CDR1 GTSNPN and CDR2 SVGIG (reference sequence). This CDR3 spans 15 amino acids. Between the trimmed V and J ends, which lost 5 bases and 0 bases, there was a span of 16 bases. DNA of the CDR3: TGTGCCTGGGAGGGTGGTACAGGAATGAACACTGAAGCTTTCTTT. Its translation is CAWEGGTGMNTEAFF.

The CDR3: CASGDSKETQYF. In DNA form, the CDR3 reads TGTGCCAGCGGGGACAGTAAAGAGACCCAGTACTTC. This chain links TRBV14 with TRBJ2-5, with 7 bases that match TRBD1. The CDR3 is 12 amino acids. The V gene's germline CDR1 is SGHDN and CDR2 FVKESK. Germline trimming cut 8 bases from V and 3 bases from J; bases unmatched to any gene: 3.

The rearrangement links TRBV9 to TRBJ1-1; weak D call: TRBD1 (6 bases). Trimming took off 0 bases at V and 4 bases at J, with 19 bases between the two ends. Germline lookup yields CDR1 SGDLS and CDR2 YYNGEE. This CDR3 comprises 17 residues. The CDR3 DNA sequence: TGTGCCAGCAGCGTAGCATCACCACCCCTCAGGGGCACTGAAGCTTTCTTT. It is translated as CASSVASPPLRGTEAFF.

The chain joins TRBV13 to TRBJ2-2, with TRBD2 as a possible D gene (5 bases). Germline V gene lookup returns CDR1 PRHDT and CDR2 FYEKMQ (reference sequence). V was cut by 5 bases and J by 1 base, with 14 bases left in between. CDR3 length equals 16 residues. CDR3 sequence (DNA): TGTGCCAGCAGCCCTGTGGGGAGCCAGAACACCGGGGAGCTGTTTTTT. Translation gives CASSPVGSQNTGELFF.

This clone has just one count. V and J are TRBV7-2 and TRBJ2-1; TRBD2 might be the D (5 bases). The CDR3 sequence is 14 residues long. Germline V gene sequence: CDR1 SGHTA, CDR2 FQGNSA. Trimming took off 8 bases at V and 10 bases at J, with 21 bases between the two ends. The CDR3, as DNA: TGTGCCAGCCGTAAGCGGATCAATCCCGGCGAGCAGTTCTTC. Translating it yields CASRKRINPGEQFF.